The 20 T cell receptor beta chains reported below all come from one sample, sequenced in a study of T cell clonality in common variable immunodeficiency. Study-wide results and limits: Fewer deletions and N-nucleotide insertions were reportedly seen in common variable immunodeficiency TCR beta sequences.

Sequenced by immunoSEQ multiplex PCR; TCRdb stores in-frame clones only, minus some. This record lists some 30,000 clones, none seen once only, and the top ten clones contain about 5%. These receptors have no identified antigens. Sequencing was performed on peripheral blood mononuclear cells. The receptors come from a human donor with common variable immunodeficiency.

For this clone: The read terminates 3 residues before the CDR3 end, so the remaining end is supplied by the germline J gene. The chain links TRBV11-3 to TRBJ2-1, with 8 positions matching TRBD2. CDR1 and CDR2 from the germline V gene are SGHNT and YENEEA. The CDR3 is 15 residues long. V was pared by 2 bases and J by 9 bases, with 9 bases of the junction left unmatched. The CDR3 loop reads CASSLYVSGEAEQFF. The CDR3 DNA, read in part, is TGTGCCAGCAGCTTATATGTTAGCGGGGAAGCTGAG.

Ten or more counts support this clone. The observed sequence ends 3 residues before the CDR3 terminus, with the missing tail filled in from the germline J gene. This chain joins TRBV10-3 and TRBJ2-7; 8 nucleotides agree with TRBD1. V lost 6 bases to trimming and J lost 1 base; unmatched junction nucleotides: 8. The CDR3 sequence is 15 residues long. CDR1 ENHRY and CDR2 SYGVKD come from the germline V gene. The sequenced CDR3 bases are TGTGCCATCAGGTCCGGGACAGGCGTTTCCTACGAG. Translated, it gives CAIRSGTGVSYE. The CDR3 in its entirety is CAIRSGTGVSYEQYF.

This clone was observed many times. The sequence runs out 3 residues before the end of the CDR3; the remainder is reconstructed from the germline J gene. The V gene is TRBV11-2, the J gene TRBJ1-1; possibly TRBD1 for D (5 bases). The CDR3 sequence is 13 residues long. V lost 5 bases, J lost 4 bases, and 11 bases lay in between. Germline loops: CDR1 SGHAT, CDR2 FQNNGV. The CDR3 sequence: CASSLGGVTEAFF. The DNA read from the CDR3 is TGTGCCAGCAGCCTCGGGGGGGTCACTGAA.

Details on this clone: The read stops 3 residues short of the end of the CDR3; the missing end is completed from the germline J gene. This rearrangement joins TRBV5-1 to TRBJ2-7; D gene unclear. Germline values: CDR1 SGHRS, CDR2 YFSETQ. V was pared by 0 bases and J by 3 bases, with 13 bases between. This CDR3 spans 15 amino acids. The CDR3 spells CASSLVPTTLYEQYF. The CDR3 bases that were read are TGCGCCAGCAGCTTGGTCCCGACAACACTCTACGAG.

With regard to this clone: The missing CDR3 end, 3 residues past where the read stops, is filled in from the germline J gene. V usage is TRBV7-9 and J usage is TRBJ2-1; 13 nucleotides agree with TRBD2. The CDR3 has 15 amino acids. Germline lookup yields CDR1 SEHNR and CDR2 FQNEAQ (reference sequence). The J segment lost 8 bases and the V segment lost 2 bases, leaving 3 bases of the junction unmatched. Partial CDR3 DNA: TGTGCCAGCAGCTTAACTAGCGGGGGGGTGCATGAG. It specifies CASSLTSGGVHE. The entire CDR3 protein reads CASSLTSGGVHEQFF.

Comment on this clone: The read halts 3 residues ahead of the CDR3 end, with the missing end drawn from the germline J gene. The chain has TRBV19 and TRBJ2-5; weak D call: TRBD1 (5 bases). Germline V CDR1 and CDR2: LNHDA, SQIVND (reference sequence). CDR3 length: 16 residues. Trimming took off 5 bases at V and 5 bases at J, with 21 bases between the two ends. The sequenced CDR3 bases are TGTGCCAGTAGTTCCCAGGGCTGGGGTTCACAGGAGACC. Translation: CASSSQGWGSQET. The whole CDR3 protein reads CASSSQGWGSQETQYF.

Notes on this clone: The read terminates 3 residues ahead of where the CDR3 ends, so the germline J gene completes it. The V gene is TRBV5-1, the J gene TRBJ2-3; 14 bases map to TRBD2. The CDR3 sequence is 21 residues long. J was trimmed by 1 base and V by 2 bases; bases with no gene match: 15. Germline V gene sequence: CDR1 SGHRS, CDR2 YFSETQ. The CDR3 bases that were read are TGCGCCAGCAGCTTTCCGGGACTAGCGGGGGTCGGAGTTGGACGCACAGATACG. Translating it yields CASSFPGLAGVGVGRTDT. The whole CDR3 region reads CASSFPGLAGVGVGRTDTQYF. Full variable domain (rest looked up from reference TRBV5-1 and TRBJ2-3): KAGVTQTPRYLIKTRGQQVTLSCSPISGHRSVSWYQQTPGQGLQFLFEYFSETQRNKGNFPGRFSGRQFSNSRSEMNVSTLELGDSALYLCASSFPGLAGVGVGRTDTQYFGPGTRLTVL.

This clone showed up many times. The read stops 3 residues short of the end of the CDR3; the missing end is completed from the germline J gene. V is TRBV6-4 and J is TRBJ2-3; D unresolved. From germline, CDR1 is MRHNA and CDR2 SNTAGT. CDR3 length equals 13 residues. V was trimmed by 8 bases and J by 0 bases, leaving 9 bases between them. CDR3 sequence: CASSQESTDTQYF. The CDR3 DNA, read in part, is TGTGCCAGCTCACAAGAAAGCACAGATACG.

This clone was counted at least ten times. The read is 3 residues too short to cover the CDR3 end, so that end is filled in from the germline J gene. The chain employs TRBV7-3 and TRBJ2-5, with D maybe TRBD2 (6 bases). The germline V gene has CDR1 SGHTA and CDR2 FQGTGA. This CDR3 spans 14 amino acids. V was pared by 2 bases and J by 5 bases, with 12 bases between. The CDR3 bases that were read are TGTGCCAGCAGCTTAGGCGCGGCGGGGGAGACC. This gives the protein CASSLGAAGET. The whole CDR3 sequence is CASSLGAAGETQYF.

A word on this clone: The observed sequence ends 3 residues before the CDR3 terminus, with the missing tail filled in from the germline J gene. The chain joins TRBV30 to TRBJ1-2, with D possibly TRBD1 on 6 matching bases. Trimming stripped 0 bases from V and 0 bases from J, with 11 bases between. Germline lookup yields CDR1 GTSNPN and CDR2 SVGIG (reference sequence). The CDR3 spans 15 residues. CDR3 loop: CAWSVAQGSNYGYTF. CDR3 DNA (partial): TGTGCCTGGAGTGTAGCACAGGGTTCTAACTATGGC.

Concerning this clone itself: The read finishes 3 residues shy of the CDR3 end, and the germline J gene is used to complete it. This rearrangement joins TRBV19 to TRBJ1-5; unclear D gene. V was pared by 3 bases and J by 4 bases, with 16 bases between. The CDR3 extends over 16 amino acids. Germline assignment: CDR1 LNHDA and CDR2 SQIVND (reference sequence). The CDR3 bases that were read are TGTGCCAGTAGTATGATGAGGTCGGGGAGAAATCAGCCC. Protein: CASSMMRSGRNQP. In full, the CDR3 reads CASSMMRSGRNQPQHF.

This clone was observed a handful of times. Sequencing ends 3 residues short of the CDR3 end; the germline J gene provides the rest. V gene TRBV5-6 combines with J gene TRBJ2-1, with D unresolved. The CDR3 sequence is 14 residues long. Trimming left V 4 bases short and J 2 bases short, with 10 bases between. Germline CDR1 and CDR2: SGHDT and YYEEEE. Partial CDR3 DNA: TGTGCCAGCAGCCCGCTAGTGCCCTACAATGAG. As protein: CASSPLVPYNE. The entire CDR3 protein is CASSPLVPYNEQFF.

In this sample, this clone turned up a few times. From the germline J gene comes the end of the CDR3, since the read stops 3 residues before it. The rearrangement uses TRBV7-3 and TRBJ2-2; D unclear. Germline lookup yields CDR1 SGHTA and CDR2 FQGTGA. V dropped 1 base and J dropped 6 bases, with 12 bases sitting between them. CDR3 length: 15 residues. The CDR3 DNA, read in part, is TGTGCCAGCAGCTTAAACCCCGCAGGTGCCGGGGAG. Its protein product is CASSLNPAGAGE. The CDR3 in full is CASSLNPAGAGELFF.

In its sample, this clone was seen many times. The sequenced fragment ends 3 residues before the CDR3 boundary, so the rest is inferred from the germline J gene. The gene calls are TRBV19 and TRBJ2-3; D gene unclear. The CDR3 extends over 14 amino acids. Trimming removed 0 bases at V and 6 bases at J, with 10 bases between. Germline V CDR1 and CDR2: LNHDA, SQIVND (reference sequence). The CDR3 DNA, read in part, is TGTGCCAGTAGTATAGAGAGGATAGGGGATACG. Translation gives CASSIERIGDT. The CDR3 in full is CASSIERIGDTQYF.

Many counts were recorded for this clone. CDR3: CASSAYNEQFF. The part of the CDR3 DNA that was read is TGTGCCAGCAGTGCATACAATGAG. The gene calls are TRBV6-1 and TRBJ2-1; no clear D. The read gets to within 3 residues of the CDR3 end, and the germline J gene fills in the rest. V lost 4 bases and J 4 bases, leaving 2 bases between the germline ends. The germline V gene encodes CDR1 MNHNS and CDR2 SASEGT. The length of the CDR3 is 11 residues.

This clone was observed a handful of times. The read stops 3 residues short of the end of the CDR3; the missing end is completed from the germline J gene. V is TRBV6-1 and J is TRBJ2-5; 7 bases agree with TRBD1. This CDR3 is built from 15 residues. Losses at the gene ends were 7 bases for V and 3 bases for J; bases not matched to a gene: 11. Per the germline V gene, CDR1 is MNHNS and CDR2 is SASEGT. The CDR3 DNA, read in part, is TGTGCCAGCACTGACTTTGGGACAGCCAAAGAGACC. Translated: CASTDFGTAKET. The CDR3 as a whole reads CASTDFGTAKETQYF.

This clone showed up many times. From the germline J gene comes the end of the CDR3, since the read stops 3 residues before it. The rearrangement links TRBV5-1 to TRBJ1-6; possible D gene TRBD1, 6 bases. Looked up from germline, CDR1 is SGHRS and CDR2 is YFSETQ. Trimming left V 3 bases short and J 6 bases short, with 19 bases between. CDR3 length equals 17 residues. The CDR3 reads CASSSSLRGQGNSPLHF. The sequenced CDR3 bases are TGCGCCAGCAGCTCCAGCCTCAGGGGTCAAGGTAATTCACCC. Together with reference TRBV5-1 and TRBJ1-6, the CDR3 gives the full variable domain: KAGVTQTPRYLIKTRGQQVTLSCSPISGHRSVSWYQQTPGQGLQFLFEYFSETQRNKGNFPGRFSGRQFSNSRSEMNVSTLELGDSALYLCASSSSLRGQGNSPLHFGNGTRLTVT.

This clone came up many times. The CDR3 end falls 3 residues outside the read, so it is completed with the germline J gene. The rearrangement joins TRBV5-1 to TRBJ2-5, with 8 bases lining up with TRBD2. The ends lost 5 bases at V and 2 bases at J; junction bases unmatched: 8. Germline assignment: CDR1 SGHRS and CDR2 YFSETQ. This CDR3 region has 15 residues. CDR3 amino acids: CASRPSGSSQETQYF. CDR3 bases read: TGCGCCAGCAGACCTAGCGGGTCTTCTCAAGAGACC.

This clone was seen more than once but under ten times. The CDR3 region is CASSPGQLTDTQYF. The CDR3 bases that were read are TGTGCCAGCAGCCCGGGACAGCTCACAGATACG. This sequence joins TRBV7-9 and TRBJ2-3; 7 bases agree with TRBD1. The read gets to within 3 residues of the CDR3 end, and the germline J gene fills in the rest. The CDR3 length is 14 residues. Germline CDR1 SEHNR, CDR2 FQNEAQ (reference sequence). Trimming removed 5 bases from V and 2 bases from J; junction bases left unmatched: 4.

Worth noting for this clone: The read ends 3 residues before the CDR3 terminus; that terminus is restored from the germline J gene. V gene TRBV7-3 combines with J gene TRBJ2-5, with 8 bases matching TRBD2. This CDR3 region has 14 residues. The germline CDR1 and CDR2 sequences are SGHTA and FQGTGA. The V gene end was trimmed by 5 bases and the J gene end by 4 bases; junction bases not matched to a gene: 6. The CDR3 protein is CASSPGGPSETQYF. The CDR3 bases that were read are TGTGCCAGCAGCCCGGGGGGGCCGTCAGAGACC. The whole variable domain, filled in from reference TRBV7-3 and TRBJ2-5, reads GAGVSQTPSNKVTEKGKYVELRCDPISGHTALYWYRQSLGQGPEFLIYFQGTGAADDSGLPNDRFFAVRPEGSVSTLKIQRTERGDSAVYLCASSPGGPSETQYFGPGTRLLVL.